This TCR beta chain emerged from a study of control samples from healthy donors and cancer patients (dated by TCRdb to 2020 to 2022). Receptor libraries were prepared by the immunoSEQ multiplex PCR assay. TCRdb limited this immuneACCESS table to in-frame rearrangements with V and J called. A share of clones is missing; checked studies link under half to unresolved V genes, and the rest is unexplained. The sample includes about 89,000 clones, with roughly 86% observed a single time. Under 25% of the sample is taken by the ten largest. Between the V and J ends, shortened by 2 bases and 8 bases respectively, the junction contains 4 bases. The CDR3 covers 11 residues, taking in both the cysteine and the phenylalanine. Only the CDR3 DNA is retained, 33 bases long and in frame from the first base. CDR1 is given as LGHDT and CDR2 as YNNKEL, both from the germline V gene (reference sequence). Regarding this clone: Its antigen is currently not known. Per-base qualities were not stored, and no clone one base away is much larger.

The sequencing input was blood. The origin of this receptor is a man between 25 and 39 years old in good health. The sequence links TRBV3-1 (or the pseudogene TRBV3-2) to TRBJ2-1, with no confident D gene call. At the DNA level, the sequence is TGTGCCAGCAGCCAATGGTATGAGCAGTTCTTC. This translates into CASSQWYEQFF.